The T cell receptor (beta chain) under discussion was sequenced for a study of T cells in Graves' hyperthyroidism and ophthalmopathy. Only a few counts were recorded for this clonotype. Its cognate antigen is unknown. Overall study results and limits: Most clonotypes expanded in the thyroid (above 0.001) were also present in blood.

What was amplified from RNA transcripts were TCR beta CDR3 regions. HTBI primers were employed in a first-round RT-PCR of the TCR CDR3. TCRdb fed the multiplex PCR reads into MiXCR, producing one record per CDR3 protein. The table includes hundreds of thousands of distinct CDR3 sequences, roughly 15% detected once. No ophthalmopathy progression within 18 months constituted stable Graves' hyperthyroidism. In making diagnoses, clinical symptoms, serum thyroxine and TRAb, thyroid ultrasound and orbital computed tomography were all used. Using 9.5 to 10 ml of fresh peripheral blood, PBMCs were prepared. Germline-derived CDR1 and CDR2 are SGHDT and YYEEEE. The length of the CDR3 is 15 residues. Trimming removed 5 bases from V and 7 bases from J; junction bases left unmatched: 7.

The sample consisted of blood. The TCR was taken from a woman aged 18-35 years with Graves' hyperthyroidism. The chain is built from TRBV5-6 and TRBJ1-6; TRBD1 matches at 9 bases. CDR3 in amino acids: CASSYGTGMNSPLHF. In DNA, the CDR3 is TGTGCCAGCAGTTACGGGACAGGGATGAATTCACCCCTCCACTTT.